A selection of T cell receptor beta chains follows, all from one sample in a study of chemoradiotherapy in HPV16-positive cancers. Measured with immunoSEQ multiplex PCR; TCRdb has only the in-frame clones, and not every one. This table holds about 10,000 clones, about 80% found once. Specimen: tumor tissue, collected from a patient who underwent chemoradiotherapy. These TCRs come from a human donor with HPV-associated anogenital cancer. Each CDR3 is given with its conserved first and last residue. D genes are given only for firm matches.

CDR3 DNA,CDR3 protein,V gene,D gene,J gene
TGTGCCAGCAGACCCATTCGACAGAAGAATGAGCAGTTCTTC,CASRPIRQKNEQFF,TRBV13,.,TRBJ2-1
TGTGCCAGCAGACCGGACAGCTATAGCAATCAGCCCCAGCATTTT,CASRPDSYSNQPQHF,TRBV6-6,.,TRBJ1-5
TGTGCCTGCCGATGGGCCCGAGAGGGATATAATTCACCCCTCCACTTT,CACRWAREGYNSPLHF,TRBV30,.,TRBJ1-6
TGTGCCAGCTCACCAGGACAGGGCTATGGCTACACCTTC,CASSPGQGYGYTF,TRBV18,TRBD1,TRBJ1-2
TGTGCCAGCAGCAGGGACAGGGGTTCAGATACGCAGTATTTT,CASSRDRGSDTQYF,TRBV7-2,TRBD1,TRBJ2-3
TGTGCCAGCAGCACGACAGGGGGCGGCTACACCTTC,CASSTTGGGYTF,TRBV27,TRBD1,TRBJ1-2
TGTGCCAGCAGCCCATACAGGGGGCGGGATTACGAGCAGTACTTC,CASSPYRGRDYEQYF,TRBV7-8,TRBD1,TRBJ2-7
TGTGCCAGCAGCTTGAGGCCTAGCACAGATACGCAGTATTTT,CASSLRPSTDTQYF,TRBV5-5,.,TRBJ2-3
TGTGCCAGCGGGGAGACTGGGACCTACAATGAGCAGTTCTTC,CASGETGTYNEQFF,TRBV28,.,TRBJ2-1
TGTGCCAGCAACGTCTTTGGCGGGGGGGCCTCAGATACGCAGTATTTT,CASNVFGGGASDTQYF,TRBV2,TRBD2,TRBJ2-3
TGCGCCAGCAGCTTTCGACTAGCGGGGGGGCAGGTTACCTACAATGAGCAGTTCTTC,CASSFRLAGGQVTYNEQFF,TRBV5-1,TRBD2,TRBJ2-1
TGCGCCAGCAGCTTGGCATATAATGAAAAACTGTTTTTT,CASSLAYNEKLFF,TRBV5-1,.,TRBJ1-4
TGTGCCAGCAGTTGGCCCGCCCCGGGGCCCCAGCATTTT,CASSWPAPGPQHF,TRBV28,.,TRBJ1-5
TGTGCCAGTGGACAGGGGTACGAGCAGTACTTC,CASGQGYEQYF,TRBV2,TRBD1,TRBJ2-7
TGTGCCAGCAGACGCAGGGGAAGCAACACTGAAGCTTTCTTT,CASRRRGSNTEAFF,TRBV5-8,.,TRBJ1-1
TGTGCAAGTCGCTTGGGGGTGCGGCGTTTGAACACTGAAGCTTTCTTT,CASRLGVRRLNTEAFF,TRBV12-2,.,TRBJ1-1